The 21 T cell receptor beta chains below were found in one sample sequenced in a study of lymphopenia after photon versus proton radiotherapy. Sequenced by immunoSEQ multiplex PCR; TCRdb stores in-frame clones only, minus some. There are 20,000 to 25,000 clones in the sample; about nine tenths occur only once, and approximately 9.4% lies in the top ten. The sequencing here drew on peripheral blood, taken from a patient treated with proton-based radiotherapy. The receptor source for this set is a woman in her 70s with pancreatic cancer. Some clones in this sample may be carry-over from other donors' samples.

V is TRBV4-2 and J is TRBJ2-3, with TRBD2 identical over 10 bases. The germline V gene encodes CDR1 LGHNA and CDR2 YNFKEQ. V shed 4 bases, J shed 2 bases, and the junction held 3 bases outside the gene matches. The CDR3 extends over 15 amino acids. CDR3 sequence (DNA): TGTGCCAGCAGCCCTCTAGCGGGGGACACAGATACGCAGTATTTT. It codes for CASSPLAGDTDTQYF.

The rearrangement links TRBV5-4 to TRBJ2-7, with TRBD2 matching over 15 bases. With V trimmed by 0 bases and J by 6 bases, 7 bases remained unmatched. Germline assignment: CDR1 SGHNT and CDR2 YYREEE (reference sequence). The CDR3 consists of 17 residues. The CDR3 loop reads CASSLARTSGRAGEQYF. As DNA, the CDR3 is TGTGCCAGCAGCTTGGCTCGGACTAGCGGGAGGGCGGGCGAGCAGTACTTC.

The chain joins TRBV4-1 to TRBJ2-3; D is perhaps TRBD2 (6 bases). This CDR3 spans 16 amino acids. V was clipped by 0 bases and J by 2 bases, with 12 bases between them. Germline assignment: CDR1 MGHRA and CDR2 YSYEKL. The CDR3 reads CASSQDGRGATDTQYF. The CDR3 DNA reads TGCGCCAGCAGCCAAGATGGGCGGGGAGCCACAGATACGCAGTATTTT.

The gene calls are TRBV19 and TRBJ1-1; perhaps TRBD1 as D (6 bases). Trimming left V 3 bases short and J 3 bases short, with 11 bases between. Germline values: CDR1 LNHDA, CDR2 SQIVND (reference sequence). This CDR3 comprises 14 residues. The CDR3 loop reads CASSIGQIYTEAFF. In DNA, the CDR3 is TGTGCCAGTAGTATTGGACAGATATACACTGAAGCTTTCTTT.

This chain joins TRBV9 and TRBJ2-3; TRBD2 aligns across 7 bases. Germline CDR1 reads SGDLS; CDR2 reads YYNGEE. With 3 bases clipped from V and 1 base from J, the junction kept 11 bases outside the gene matches. The CDR3 is 17 amino acids. CDR3 sequence (DNA): TGTGCCAGCAGCGGAACTGGGCTAGCGGCCCGCACAGATACGCAGTATTTT. Protein: CASSGTGLAARTDTQYF.

The gene calls are TRBV27 and TRBJ2-7; 9 nucleotides agree with TRBD1. In germline, CDR1 is MNHEY, CDR2 SMNVEV (reference sequence). This CDR3 region has 15 residues. Unmatched junction bases numbered 3, after V lost 0 bases and J lost 3 bases. This CDR3 is CASSLSGQGSYEQYF. The CDR3 DNA reads TGTGCCAGCAGTTTATCGGGACAGGGAAGCTACGAGCAGTACTTC.

This clone was observed once. The V gene is TRBV28, the J gene TRBJ2-2; D uncertain. CDR1 and CDR2 from the germline V gene are MDHEN and SYDVKM. The CDR3 loop spans 16 amino acids. Trimming took off 1 base at V and 1 base at J, with 10 bases between the two ends. The CDR3 reads CASSLFISGNTGELFF. The CDR3 DNA follows: TGTGCCAGCAGTTTATTTATTAGTGGGAACACCGGGGAGCTGTTTTTT.

The chain combines TRBV15 with TRBJ2-5; D is uncertain. The V end was cut by 0 bases, the J end by 1 base, with 9 bases between. Germline values: CDR1 LNHNV, CDR2 YYDKDF (reference sequence). The CDR3 runs 15 residues. CDR3 DNA sequence: TGTGCCACCAGCAGAGATACCGGCCCCCAAGAGACCCAGTACTTC. It specifies CATSRDTGPQETQYF.

This chain connects TRBV30 to TRBJ2-1; possible D gene TRBD1, 5 bases. In germline, CDR1 is GTSNPN, CDR2 SVGIG (reference sequence). The CDR3 runs 14 residues. V gave up 3 bases and J gave up 0 bases, with 9 bases separating them. This CDR3 is CAWRDTRSYNEQFF. The CDR3 bases are TGTGCCTGGAGGGACACCCGCTCCTACAATGAGCAGTTCTTC.

The CDR3 coding sequence is TGTGCCAGCAGCCGGGGACTAGCGGGTCACAATGAGCAGTTCTTC. Residues: CASSRGLAGHNEQFF. This chain links TRBV11-3 with TRBJ2-1; 12 nucleotides match TRBD2. V lost 5 bases, J lost 5 bases, and 4 bases stayed unmatched. CDR3 length equals 15 residues. Germline-derived CDR1 and CDR2 are SGHNT and YENEEA.

V and J are TRBV19 and TRBJ1-1; 9 positions match TRBD1. The junction had 16 bases not matched to a gene; V was cut back by 10 bases and J by 1 base. The V gene's germline CDR1 is LNHDA and CDR2 SQIVND (reference sequence). The CDR3 contains 17 residues. The CDR3 loop is CATNPGGTGIWNTEAFF. CDR3 bases: TGTGCCACCAACCCGGGAGGGACAGGGATATGGAACACTGAAGCTTTCTTT. The variable domain in full, completed from reference TRBV19 and TRBJ1-1, reads DGGITQSPKYLFRKEGQNVTLSCEQNLNHDAMYWYRQDPGQGLRLIYYSQIVNDFQKGDIAEGYSVSREKKESFPLTVTSAQKNPTAFYLCATNPGGTGIWNTEAFFGQGTRLTVV.

The rearrangement uses TRBV28 and TRBJ2-3, with D possibly TRBD1 on 5 matching bases. Looked up from germline, CDR1 is MDHEN and CDR2 is SYDVKM. Trimming removed 5 bases from V and 4 bases from J, with 19 bases in between. The CDR3 is 16 residues long. The CDR3, as DNA: TGTGCCAGCAGTCGCCGCTTCGAGAAAGGGGCAGATACGCAGTATTTT. It yields the protein CASSRRFEKGADTQYF.

The chain links TRBV7-2 to TRBJ2-7, with 9 bases that match TRBD2. The CDR3 contains 15 residues. The ends lost 2 bases at V and 7 bases at J; junction bases unmatched: 9. The V gene's germline CDR1 is SGHTA and CDR2 FQGNSA. The CDR3, as DNA: TGTGCCAGCAGCTTATCCGGGACTAGCTCGATTGAGCAGTACTTC. Its translation is CASSLSGTSSIEQYF.

The chain combines TRBV30 with TRBJ2-1, with TRBD1 matching over 7 bases. The ends lost 1 base at V and 0 bases at J; junction bases unmatched: 0. The germline CDR1 and CDR2 sequences are GTSNPN and SVGIG (reference sequence). CDR3 size: 14 residues. Here the CDR3 DNA reads TGTGCCTGGAGTGGGGACAGCTCCTACAATGAGCAGTTCTTC. It codes for CAWSGDSSYNEQFF.

The chain recombines TRBV18 with TRBJ2-5; TRBD1 is a possible D gene (5 bases). Germline CDR1 and CDR2: KGHSH and LQKENI. Trimming removed 6 bases from V and 3 bases from J, with 11 bases in between. This CDR3 has 13 amino acids. This chain's CDR3 is CASSPGHKETQYF. For the CDR3, the DNA is TGTGCCAGCTCTCCCGGACACAAAGAGACCCAGTACTTC.

The rearrangement links TRBV28 to TRBJ1-2, with 7 bases fitting TRBD1. The CDR3 has 15 residues. With V trimmed by 6 bases and J by 1 base, 8 bases remained unmatched. CDR1 is MDHEN, CDR2 SYDVKM, per germline. The CDR3 nucleotides are TGTGCCAGCAGCTCCATGGGGACAGTTAACTATGGCTACACCTTC. Translated: CASSSMGTVNYGYTF.

The V and J genes are TRBV28 and TRBJ2-2; no firm D call. Germline CDR1 is MDHEN and CDR2 is SYDVKM. V was pared by 3 bases and J by 6 bases, with 5 bases between. CDR3 length: 12 residues. CDR3 in amino acids: CASSLLSGELFF. CDR3 nucleotide sequence: TGTGCCAGCAGTTTGCTTTCCGGGGAGCTGTTTTTT.

This chain joins TRBV6-1 and TRBJ1-2; D remains ambiguous. The germline V gene encodes CDR1 MNHNS and CDR2 SASEGT. The length of the CDR3 is 11 residues. Trimming left V 5 bases short and J 6 bases short, with 7 bases between. DNA of the CDR3: TGTGCCAGCAGTTCCGGGAATGGCTACACCTTC. Its protein product is CASSSGNGYTF.

V gene TRBV28 combines with J gene TRBJ2-7; D possibly matches TRBD1 or TRBD2 (7 bases each). Trimming left V 5 bases short and J 7 bases short, with 18 bases between. This CDR3 has 14 amino acids. Germline assignment: CDR1 MDHEN and CDR2 SYDVKM. The CDR3 DNA reads TGTGCCAGCAGTGCCCCAGGGGGGGCTAAAGAGCAGTACTTC. This encodes CASSAPGGAKEQYF.

The J gene is TRBJ1-4, the V gene TRBV7-6, with a tentative D call TRBD1 (5 bases). Trimming stripped 6 bases from V and 10 bases from J, with 15 bases between. The CDR3 contains 13 residues. Germline values: CDR1 SGHVS, CDR2 FNYEAQ. The chain's CDR3 is CASRGPLVGKLFF. CDR3 bases: TGTGCCAGCAGGGGACCCTTGGTGGGAAAACTGTTTTTT.

This chain uses TRBV11-2 with TRBJ2-5; D might be TRBD1 or TRBD2, each matching 5 bases. The length of the CDR3 is 15 residues. V lost 7 bases to trimming and J lost 4 bases, with 19 bases between them. Germline V CDR1 and CDR2: SGHAT, FQNNGV. CDR3 protein: CASTRGWGMRETQYF. The CDR3, as DNA: TGTGCCAGCACCCGGGGTTGGGGGATGCGAGAGACCCAGTACTTC.